Reported below is one TCR beta chain. The antigen is unknown. This record belongs to a study of graft-versus-host responses after intestinal transplantation. Overall study: Anti-thymocyte globulin was used for induction in all recipients, who then took tacrolimus and steroids for approximately 3 years. General study results and limits: Some GvH clones were seen earlier in gut or blood, suggesting intestinal origin. Individuals who had graft-donor T cell macrochimerism had allografts that showed high graft-versus-host to host-versus-graft clonal ratios.

This table comes from immunoSEQ multiplex PCR, and its TCRdb copy is limited to in-frame clones, with some not included. The sample consists of about 9,300 clones, 90% to 95% of them appearing once. Germline CDR1 is SEHNR and CDR2 is FQNEAQ (reference sequence). The CDR3 has 18 amino acids. V was shortened by 4 bases and J by 2 bases, with 24 bases between the two germline ends. Sequenced material: PBMCs, taken just over 42 days after intestinal transplant. The chain links TRBV7-9 to TRBJ2-7; maybe TRBD2 (7 bases). The receptor comes from a human patient who received an intestinal transplant, so some T cells may come from the graft donor. The CDR3: CASSSSGGAGVPTYEQYF. The CDR3 nucleotides read TGTGCCAGCAGCTCCTCTGGGGGGGCGGGAGTCCCTACCTACGAGCAGTACTTC.